Detailed here is one T cell receptor beta chain. Antigen specificity is unknown. J lost 2 bases, V lost 4 bases, and 4 bases had no gene match. The CDR3 spans 15 residues. Germline CDR1 SGHVS, CDR2 FQNEAQ. TCRdb keeps only in-frame clones here, not all; method: immunoSEQ multiplex PCR. The sample carries millions of clones, over 85% recorded once. Naive CD4+ cells were CD45RA-selected; the remaining cells were memory. The sample comes from a study of shared clonotypes between healthy human individuals. Study-level points and caveats: Sorted-subset sequencing, rarefaction showed, was incomplete despite large depth.

This TCR came from a man younger than 35 in good health. This chain links TRBV7-8 with TRBJ2-7; the match to TRBD2 covers 11 bases. The sample consisted of naive CD4+ T cells sorted from blood. Sample subset: CD45RA+ positively selected. The CDR3, as DNA: TGTGCCAGCAGCTCCCGACTAGCGGGACCCTACGAGCAGTACTTC. Residues: CASSSRLAGPYEQYF.